This TCR beta chain was sequenced in a study of T cells in Graves' hyperthyroidism and ophthalmopathy. Subjects with ophthalmopathy showed a Clinical Activity Score no lower than 3, a NOSPECS grade no lower than 4, and a duration shorter than 3 months. Thyroid ultrasound and orbital computed tomography, with clinical symptoms and serum thyroxine and TRAb, informed diagnoses. PBMCs stemmed from 8.5 to 10 ml fresh peripheral blood. Amplification of TCR beta CDR3 regions used RNA as the template. The HTBI primer set drove a first-round RT-PCR of the TCR CDR3. TCRdb called the multiplex PCR reads again in MiXCR, with one record for every CDR3 protein. Of 530,000 or so distinct CDR3 sequences listed, around a quarter are singletons. The CDR3 spans 16 residues. The trim removed 7 bases at V and 5 bases at J, leaving 9 bases unmatched.

The chain carries TRBV12-3 or TRBV12-4 and TRBJ2-5; TRBD2 aligns across 14 bases. The specimen was blood. This clonotype was sampled from a woman in her twenties or thirties with Graves' ophthalmopathy. CDR3 protein: CASTSTSGGARETQYF. In nucleotides, the CDR3 is TGTGCCAGCACCTCGACTAGCGGGGGGGCGCGGGAGACCCAGTACTTC.